This T cell receptor beta chain comes out of a study of control samples from healthy donors and cancer patients. Repertoires were generated with immunoSEQ multiplex PCR, while TCRdb's copy carries only in-frame clones and drops some. Of under 100,000 clones detected, around 89% appear once; the ten largest clones hold approximately 15%. Germline lookup yields CDR1 GTSNPN and CDR2 SVGIG (reference sequence). V lost 1 base, J lost 2 bases, and 5 bases stayed unmatched. The CDR3 runs 16 residues. The sequencing sample was made of blood. This chain links TRBV30 with TRBJ1-6, with 7 bases matching TRBD1. The source of this sequence is a woman in her seventies in good health. Here the CDR3 reads CAWSGGGGPYNSPLHF. The CDR3 nucleotides are TGTGCCTGGAGTGGAGGGGGCGGCCCCTATAATTCACCCCTCCACTTT.